This T cell receptor beta chain stems from a study of beta chain features in type 1 diabetes. Study at large: Age, gender, cell numbers and subset yield matched between patients and controls. Study-wide findings and caveats: The cDNA sequencing approach could over-represent high-TCR-expressing cells. TCRB CDR3s from Type 1 diabetes patients were moderately but significantly shorter in all four CD4+ subsets.

In the case of this clone: Antigen unknown.

Cell sorting via CD45RO/CCR7/CD25/CD127/CD95/CD27 was performed to obtain CD4+ naive, central memory, regulatory and stem cell-like memory cells. Sequenced material consisted of expressed TCRB transcripts (all of the isolated RNA was reverse transcribed). The study sequenced naive, central memory and regulatory T cell samples to an average of about 3.6 million reads. Assay: immunoSEQ multiplex PCR; the TCRdb copy retains only in-frame clones and omits some. Seen here are 330,000 or so clones, roughly an eighth observed once, and the top ten hold 0.0095% to 0.012%. This CDR3 has 15 residues. V lost 3 bases to trimming and J lost 2 bases, with 14 bases between them. Germline CDR1 SEHNR, CDR2 FQNEAQ (reference sequence).

The source is a woman younger than 30 with type 1 diabetes. This rearrangement joins TRBV7-9 to TRBJ2-7, with D tentatively TRBD2 (6 bases). The specimen was naive CD4+ T cells from blood. CDR3 sequence (DNA): TGTGCCAGCAGCTTTGGGCGGGGATCCGCCTACGAGCAGTACTTC. This sequence encodes CASSFGRGSAYEQYF.